A selection of T cell receptor beta chains follows, all from one sample in a study of beta chain features in type 1 diabetes. Here immunoSEQ multiplex PCR was the method, and the copy in TCRdb shows in-frame clones only, minus some. The sample consists of 250,000 or so clones, more than 65% of them appearing once. The sequencing sample was made of naive CD4+ T cells from blood. These receptors came from a man between 25 and 39 years old in good health. The conserved cysteine and the conserved F or W are not part of the CDR3 here.

v_gene: TRBV7-2
len: 10
CDR3aa: ASSLVADTQY

v_gene: TRBV30
len: 11
CDR3aa: AWSGDGPASYT

v_gene: TRBV4-1
len: 13
CDR3aa: ASSQLGLAVNEQF

v_gene: TRBV18
len: 11
CDR3aa: ASSPGVQETQY

v_gene: TRBV19
len: 14
CDR3aa: ASSPNIGLTNYGYT

v_gene: TRBV9
len: 13
CDR3aa: ASSETTRPLETQY

v_gene: TRBV20-1
len: 9
CDR3aa: SVGGMETQY

v_gene: TRBV18
len: 11
CDR3aa: ASSRDLGETQY

v_gene: TRBV9
len: 12
CDR3aa: ASSVAGVNTEAF

v_gene: TRBV15
len: 14
CDR3aa: ATSRPTGGEKDIQY

v_gene: TRBV7-2
len: 12
CDR3aa: ASSPLTSGGEQF

v_gene: TRBV30
len: 10
CDR3aa: AWSVQGYEQY

v_gene: TRBV5-1
len: 10
CDR3aa: ASSLLGGEQF

v_gene: TRBV6-5
len: 12
CDR3aa: ASSGLLSGNTIY

v_gene: TRBV7-9
len: 12
CDR3aa: ASSPQGGGNTIY

v_gene: TRBV5-1
len: 13
CDR3aa: ASSSQTSGGETQY

v_gene: TRBV20-1
len: 9
CDR3aa: SARADQPQH

v_gene: TRBV28
len: 14
CDR3aa: ASRGTGHPGANVLT

v_gene: TRBV30
len: 11
CDR3aa: AWSVHEGQPQH

v_gene: TRBV4-1
len: 16
CDR3aa: ASRQMLQGGPNTGELF

v_gene: TRBV7-2
len: 9
CDR3aa: ASSLVLAQY

v_gene: TRBV10-3
len: 11
CDR3aa: AKSGSSTDTQY

v_gene: TRBV7-2
len: 13
CDR3aa: ASSLDRTYSYEQY

v_gene: TRBV29-1
len: 9
CDR3aa: SGGTHDEQF

v_gene: TRBV29-1
len: 10
CDR3aa: SVIGYQETQY

v_gene: TRBV7-9
len: 6
CDR3aa: ASTSQF

v_gene: TRBV27
len: 13
CDR3aa: ASSSPGVAKNIQY

v_gene: TRBV29-1
len: 9
CDR3aa: SVAGTVGYT

v_gene: TRBV7-9
len: 13
CDR3aa: ASSLQGAVKNIQY

v_gene: TRBV19
len: 12
CDR3aa: ASLSGRLGNEQF

v_gene: TRBV1
len: 10
CDR3aa: TSRTGTDTQY

v_gene: TRBV20-1
len: 8
CDR3aa: SAYRGGYT

v_gene: TRBV7-2
len: 14
CDR3aa: ASRLQPGLADNEQF